This T cell receptor beta chain was found in a study of Graves' ophthalmopathy and Graves' hyperthyroidism (dated by TCRdb to the late 2010s). Study-level background: Peripheral blood was collected at initial diagnosis, before any treatment. The study used signatures of the TCR beta repertoire to tell Graves' ophthalmopathy apart from Graves' hyperthyroidism and to predict which patients would progress to ophthalmopathy. In total, some 130 blood samples were TCR-sequenced: 43 ophthalmopathy, roughly 80 hyperthyroidism and about 17 hyperthyroidism-to-ophthalmopathy patients. To explore V-J signatures distinguishing ophthalmopathy from hyperthyroidism, a discovery set of 100 patients (about 43 ophthalmopathy, 57 stable hyperthyroidism) was enrolled. The independent validation cohort included under 20 hyperthyroidism patients plus 17 patients who later progressed from hyperthyroidism to ophthalmopathy. T-cell repertoires of thyroid tissue and blood were compared in several hyperthyroidism patients. Following sampling, methimazole starting at 30 mg daily was administered to hyperthyroidism patients, and high-dose intravenous methylprednisolone was administered to ophthalmopathy patients. Here is what the overall study found, with its caveats: Sample size was not statistically predetermined, and group allocation was not concealed from the investigators. Ophthalmopathy was separated from stable hyperthyroidism by the 13-signature model with just under 90% sensitivity and less than 82% specificity in cross-validation and with 80%/75% in the test set. Most expanded thyroid clonotypes with frequency above 0.001 were also detected in blood, suggesting blood repertoires may reflect the thyroid immune response. In validation, the model predicted ophthalmopathy progression with less than 71% sensitivity and approximately 75% specificity; some 13 predicted patients were CT-confirmed with GO in a median of approximately six months.

TCR beta CDR3 regions were amplified from RNA transcripts for repertoire sequencing. The first round of RT-PCR was done with HTBI primers and the Qiagen OneStep RT-PCR kit, and was followed by a second round of multiplex PCR, then size selection and purification. The libraries underwent paired-end sequencing with 100 bp reads on an Illumina HiSeq2000. In the paper's pipeline: SOAPnuke was used for read processing, and reads with adapters, uncalled bases, a mean Phred below 15, or no exact constant-primer or identifier match were discarded. High-quality paired reads were merged with COPE v1.2.5. Each unique nucleotide sequence was defined as a clonotype, and clonotypes were aligned to IMGT TRB V, D and J references with MiTCR v1.1. Analysis was restricted to V-J combinations with a frequency above 0.0001, which covered approximately 99% of repertoires. For each V-J combination, a TCR clonal expansion and chaos score was defined as F50 clonal expansion divided by the chaos observed in the TCRdist matrix. Welch's t-statistics and random forest were used to reduce the features to some 13 V-J combinations, which were then used as input to a naive Bayes classifier. Thyroid-blood repertoire similarity was quantified with the Morisita-Horn index. The public reads were quality trimmed at Q25 with fastp and then assembled into clones with MiXCR by TCRdb, keeping productive beta chains. Each CDR3 protein appears once, grouped with its most common genes and DNA. The V and J calls and clone size are TCRdb's, not the authors'. The sample contains around 340,000 distinct CDR3 sequences, 15% to 20% of them found a single time. The leading ten clones occupy approximately 13% of the sample.

This clonotype came up many times. The antigen it recognizes is unknown. No much larger clone exists at a distance of one base, and base qualities are not known. The CDR3 has 16 amino acids, counting the end cysteine and phenylalanine. Only the CDR3 region is kept as DNA, spanning 48 bases read in frame from base 1. V trim: 3 bases; J trim: 0 bases; unmatched bases: 9. As encoded in the germline V gene (reference sequence), CDR1 is GTSNPN while CDR2 is SVGIG. Ophthalmopathy patients were characterized by moderately to severely active disease, a Clinical Activity Score of at least 3, a NOSPECS grade of at least 4, and a disease duration under 3 months. Patients were excluded if they had other autoimmune diseases, uncontrolled infections, pregnancy or lactation. Clinical symptoms, serum thyroxine, TRAb, thyroid ultrasound and orbital computed tomography were used for diagnosis. Ficoll-Paque density gradient centrifugation was used to isolate PBMCs from about 9 ml of fresh peripheral blood. Total RNA was extracted using Trizol reagent, and RNA quality was checked on an Agilent 2100 Bioanalyzer.

The sequence links TRBV30 to TRBJ1-2, and 8 junction bases match TRBD1. The sequenced sample was peripheral blood. This clonotype originated in an adult man with Graves' ophthalmopathy. The CDR3 in this case is CAWRDPGQGPNYGYTF. The sequence in DNA is TGTGCCTGGAGAGATCCCGGACAGGGCCCTAACTATGGCTACACCTTC.